This T cell receptor beta chain was retrieved from a study of vaccination effects on CD4 cells after COVID-19. CDR3 length equals 14 residues. Germline assignment: CDR1 MDHEN and CDR2 SYDVKM. The V end was cut by 2 bases, the J end by 7 bases, with 11 bases between. Produced via immunoSEQ multiplex PCR; TCRdb's table is partial and in-frame only. The data show tens of thousands of clones, roughly 78% seen once. Viral peptide pool expansion of antigen-specific CD4+ T cells preceded sequencing in the ViraFEST assay. Upon completion of about 10 days in culture, CD4+ T cells were isolated. Each participant was administered two doses of either the BNT162b2 or the mRNA-1273 vaccine. Wells of around 2.2 million PBMC each were grown with 10 IU/ml IL-2 and approximately 9.5 ug/ml peptides. In this sample, this clone turned up once. Its antigen is not identified.

This sample comprised CD4+ T cells from PBMCs cultured with HCoV-OC43 spike peptides, obtained after COVID-19 vaccination. Subset: HCoV-OC43 spike overlapping peptide pool stimulation. The gene calls are TRBV28 and TRBJ1-4; maybe TRBD1 (6 bases). This TCR was sampled from a human donor who received a COVID-19 vaccine. CDR3 loop: CASSLPGESEKLFF. CDR3 DNA: TGTGCCAGCAGTTTACCAGGGGAGAGTGAAAAACTGTTTTTT.